This TCR beta chain was observed in a study of shared clonotypes between healthy human individuals. Clones were read by immunoSEQ multiplex PCR, and TCRdb kept only the in-frame ones, dropping some. Here the sample spans millions of clones, 85% to 95% being singletons. The sample comprised naive CD4+ T cells from PBMCs. Sample subset: CD45RA+ positively selected. The origin of this receptor is a man aged 18 to 29 in good health. Some clones in this sample may be carry-over from other donors' samples.

For the CDR3, the DNA is TGTGCCAGCAGTTCCCGGGACAGCCGAAATCAGCCCCAGCATTTT. This encodes CASSSRDSRNQPQHF. The chain links TRBV27 to TRBJ1-5; 7 bases fit TRBD1. This CDR3 region has 15 residues. V was clipped by 4 bases and J by 4 bases; unmatched bases: 7. Germline V gene lookup returns CDR1 MNHEY and CDR2 SMNVEV (reference sequence).